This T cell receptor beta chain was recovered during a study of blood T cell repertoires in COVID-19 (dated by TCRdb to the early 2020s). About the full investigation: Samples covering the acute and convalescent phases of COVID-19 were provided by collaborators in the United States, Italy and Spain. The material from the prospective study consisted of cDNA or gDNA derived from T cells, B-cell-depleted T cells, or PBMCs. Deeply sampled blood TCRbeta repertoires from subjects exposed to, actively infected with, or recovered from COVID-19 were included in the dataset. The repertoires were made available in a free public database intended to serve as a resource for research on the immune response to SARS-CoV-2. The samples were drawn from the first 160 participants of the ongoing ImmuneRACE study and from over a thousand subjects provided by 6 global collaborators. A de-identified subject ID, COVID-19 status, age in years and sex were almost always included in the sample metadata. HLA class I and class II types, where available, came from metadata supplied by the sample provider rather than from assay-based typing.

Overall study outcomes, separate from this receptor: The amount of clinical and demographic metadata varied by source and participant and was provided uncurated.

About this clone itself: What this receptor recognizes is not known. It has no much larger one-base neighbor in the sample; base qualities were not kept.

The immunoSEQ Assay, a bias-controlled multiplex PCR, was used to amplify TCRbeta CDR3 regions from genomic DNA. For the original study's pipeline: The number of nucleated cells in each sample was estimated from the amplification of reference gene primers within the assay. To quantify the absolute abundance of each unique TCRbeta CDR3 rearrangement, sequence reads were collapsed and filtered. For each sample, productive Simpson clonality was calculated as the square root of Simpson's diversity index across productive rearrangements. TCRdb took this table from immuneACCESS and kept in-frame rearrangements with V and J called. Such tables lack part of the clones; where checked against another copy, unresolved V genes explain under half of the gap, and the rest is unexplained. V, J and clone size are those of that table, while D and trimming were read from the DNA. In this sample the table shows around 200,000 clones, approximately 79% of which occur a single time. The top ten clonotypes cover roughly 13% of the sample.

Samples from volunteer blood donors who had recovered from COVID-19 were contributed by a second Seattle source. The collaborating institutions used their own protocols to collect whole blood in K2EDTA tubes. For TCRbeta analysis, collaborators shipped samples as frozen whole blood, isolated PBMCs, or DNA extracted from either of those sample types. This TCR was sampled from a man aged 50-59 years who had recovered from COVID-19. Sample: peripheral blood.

The nucleotides read TGTGCCAGCAGCTCGGGACTAGCGGGATCCTCCTACAATGAGCAGTTCTTC. Its translation reads: CASSSGLAGSSYNEQFF. Here the chain combines TRBV7-2 and TRBJ2-1; 13 junctional bases match TRBD2. According to the germline V gene, CDR1 reads SGHTA and CDR2 reads FQGNSA. V and J are trimmed by 4 bases and 0 bases, and the gene matches miss 3 bases of the junction. The CDR3 numbers 17 residues from cysteine through phenylalanine. The only DNA kept is the CDR3, 51 bases in frame from the first base.